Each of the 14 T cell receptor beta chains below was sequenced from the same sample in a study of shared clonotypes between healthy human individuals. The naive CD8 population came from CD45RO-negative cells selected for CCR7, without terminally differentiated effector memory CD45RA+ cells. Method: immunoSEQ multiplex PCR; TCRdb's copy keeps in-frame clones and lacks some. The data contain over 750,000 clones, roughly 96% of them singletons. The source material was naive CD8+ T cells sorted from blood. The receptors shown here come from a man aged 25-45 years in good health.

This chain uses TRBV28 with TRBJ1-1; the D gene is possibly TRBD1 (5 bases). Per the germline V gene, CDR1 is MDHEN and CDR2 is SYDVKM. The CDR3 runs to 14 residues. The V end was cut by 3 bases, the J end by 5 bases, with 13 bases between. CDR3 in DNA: TGTGCCAGCAGTTTGGCAGGGACGAGGACTGAAGCTTTCTTT. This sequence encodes CASSLAGTRTEAFF. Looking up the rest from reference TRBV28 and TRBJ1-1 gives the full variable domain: DVKVTQSSRYLVKRTGEKVFLECVQDMDHENMFWYRQDPGLGLRLIYFSYDVKMKEKGDIPEGYSVSREKKERFSLILESASTNQTSMYLCASSLAGTRTEAFFGQGTRLTVV.

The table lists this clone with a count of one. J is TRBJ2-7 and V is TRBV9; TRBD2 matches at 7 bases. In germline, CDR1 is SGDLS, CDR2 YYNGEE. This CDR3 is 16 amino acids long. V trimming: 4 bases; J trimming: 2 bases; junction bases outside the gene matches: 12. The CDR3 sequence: CASSRGGGTATYEQYF. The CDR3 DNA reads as TGTGCCAGCAGCCGCGGGGGTGGGACGGCAACCTACGAGCAGTACTTC.

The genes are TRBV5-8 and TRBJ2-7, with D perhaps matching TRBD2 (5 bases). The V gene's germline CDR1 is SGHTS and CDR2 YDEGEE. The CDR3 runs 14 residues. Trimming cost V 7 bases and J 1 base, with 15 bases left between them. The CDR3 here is CASPHTRDSYEQYF. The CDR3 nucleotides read TGTGCCAGCCCCCATACGAGGGATTCCTACGAGCAGTACTTC.

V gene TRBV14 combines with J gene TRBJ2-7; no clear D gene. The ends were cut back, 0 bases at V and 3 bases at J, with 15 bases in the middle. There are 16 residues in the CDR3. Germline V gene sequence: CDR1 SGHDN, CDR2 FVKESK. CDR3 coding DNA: TGTGCCAGCAGCCAAGATTTGGACCGCGTGAGCTACGAGCAGTACTTC. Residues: CASSQDLDRVSYEQYF.

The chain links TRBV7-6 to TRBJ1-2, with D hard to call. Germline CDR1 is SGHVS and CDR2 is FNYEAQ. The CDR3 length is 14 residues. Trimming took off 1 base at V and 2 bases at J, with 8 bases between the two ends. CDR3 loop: CASSLGVGNYGYTF. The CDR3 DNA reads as TGTGCCAGCAGCTTAGGCGTAGGGAACTATGGCTACACCTTC.

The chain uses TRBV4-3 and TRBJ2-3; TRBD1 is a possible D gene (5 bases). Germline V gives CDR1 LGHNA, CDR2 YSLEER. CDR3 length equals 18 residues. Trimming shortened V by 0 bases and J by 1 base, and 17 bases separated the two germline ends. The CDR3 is CASSQDPPGATGTDTQYF. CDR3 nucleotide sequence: TGCGCCAGCAGCCAAGATCCTCCTGGGGCCACAGGCACAGATACGCAGTATTTT.

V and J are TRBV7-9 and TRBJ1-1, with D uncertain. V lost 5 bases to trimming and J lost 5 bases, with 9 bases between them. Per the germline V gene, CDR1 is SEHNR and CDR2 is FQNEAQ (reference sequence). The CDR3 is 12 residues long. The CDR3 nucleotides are TGTGCCAGCAGCCGGACGGCAACTGAAGCTTTCTTT. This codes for CASSRTATEAFF. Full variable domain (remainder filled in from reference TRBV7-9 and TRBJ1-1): DTGVSQNPRHKITKRGQNVTFRCDPISEHNRLYWYRQTLGQGPEFLTYFQNEAQLEKSRLLSDRFSAERPKGSFSTLEIQRTEQGDSAMYLCASSRTATEAFFGQGTRLTVV.

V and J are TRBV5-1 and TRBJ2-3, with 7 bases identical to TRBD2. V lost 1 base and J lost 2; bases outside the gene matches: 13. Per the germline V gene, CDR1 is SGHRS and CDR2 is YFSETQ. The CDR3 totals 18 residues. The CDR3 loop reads CASSLNPGTNLYTDTQYF. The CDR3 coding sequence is TGCGCCAGCAGCTTGAACCCCGGGACTAACCTCTACACAGATACGCAGTATTTT.

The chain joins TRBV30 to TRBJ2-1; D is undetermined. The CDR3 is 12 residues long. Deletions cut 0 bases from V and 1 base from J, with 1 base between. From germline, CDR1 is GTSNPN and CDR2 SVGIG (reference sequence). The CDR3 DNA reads TGTGCCTGGAGTGTTTCCTACAATGAGCAGTTCTTC. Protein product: CAWSVSYNEQFF.

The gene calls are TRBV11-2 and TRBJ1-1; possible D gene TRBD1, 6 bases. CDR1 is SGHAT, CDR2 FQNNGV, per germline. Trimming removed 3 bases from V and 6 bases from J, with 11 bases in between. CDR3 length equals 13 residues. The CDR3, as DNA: TGTGCCAGCAGCTTCAACAGGGATTCTGAAGCTTTCTTT. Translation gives CASSFNRDSEAFF.

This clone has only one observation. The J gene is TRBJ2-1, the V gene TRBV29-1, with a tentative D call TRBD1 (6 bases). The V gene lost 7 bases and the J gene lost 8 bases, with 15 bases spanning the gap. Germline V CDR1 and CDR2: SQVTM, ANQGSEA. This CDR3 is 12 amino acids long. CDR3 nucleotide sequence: TGCAGCGCAGGTACAGGGATGCATGAGCAGTTCTTC. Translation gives CSAGTGMHEQFF.

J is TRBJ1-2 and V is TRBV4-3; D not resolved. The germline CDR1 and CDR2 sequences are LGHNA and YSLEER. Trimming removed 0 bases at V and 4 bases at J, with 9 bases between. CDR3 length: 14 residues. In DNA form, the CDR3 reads TGCGCCAGCAGCCAAGATAAACACATCTATGGCTACACCTTC. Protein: CASSQDKHIYGYTF.

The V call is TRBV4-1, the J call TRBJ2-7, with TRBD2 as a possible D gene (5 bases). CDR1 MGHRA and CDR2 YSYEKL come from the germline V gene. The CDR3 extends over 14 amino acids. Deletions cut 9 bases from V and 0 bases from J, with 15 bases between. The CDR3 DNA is TGCGCCAGTTCCCCGCTTACTAGCTCCTACGAGCAGTACTTC. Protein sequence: CASSPLTSSYEQYF.

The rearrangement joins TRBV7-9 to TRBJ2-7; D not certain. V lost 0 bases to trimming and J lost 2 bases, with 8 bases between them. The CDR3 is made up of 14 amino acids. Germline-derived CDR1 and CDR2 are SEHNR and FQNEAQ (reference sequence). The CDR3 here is CASSLAVQPYEQYF. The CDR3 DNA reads TGTGCCAGCAGCTTAGCGGTCCAGCCCTACGAGCAGTACTTC.